This T cell receptor beta chain is from a study of blood T cells in healthy people across ages. Isolated PBMCs totaled at least 6.5 million in each sample. On this clonotype itself: The antigen is not known.

The germline V and J ends were trimmed by 1 base and 4 bases, with 4 bases remaining between them. CDR3 length equals 13 residues. Germline CDR1 and CDR2: MNHEY and SMNVEV (reference sequence). Sample-barcoded 5' priming and a J-beta primer mix drove a second PCR of roughly 7 to 11 cycles. Every single cDNA molecule received a tag from a template-switch adaptor with 12 random nucleotides. TCRdb recomputed calls from the 5' RACE reads with MiXCR, one row per CDR3 protein. This table has hundreds of thousands of distinct CDR3 sequences, 58% appearing once. Study-level findings and limits: Strong correlation linked observed beta diversity and percent naive T cells. Unknown donor CMV status possibly confounded expanded clonotype changes.

The chain couples TRBV27 to TRBJ2-2, with D unclear. The sample comprised blood. This clonotype originated in a man aged 25 to 45 in good health. CDR3 DNA: TGTGCCAGCAGTTTATTGTTCACCGGGGAGCTGTTTTTT. Translated: CASSLLFTGELFF.